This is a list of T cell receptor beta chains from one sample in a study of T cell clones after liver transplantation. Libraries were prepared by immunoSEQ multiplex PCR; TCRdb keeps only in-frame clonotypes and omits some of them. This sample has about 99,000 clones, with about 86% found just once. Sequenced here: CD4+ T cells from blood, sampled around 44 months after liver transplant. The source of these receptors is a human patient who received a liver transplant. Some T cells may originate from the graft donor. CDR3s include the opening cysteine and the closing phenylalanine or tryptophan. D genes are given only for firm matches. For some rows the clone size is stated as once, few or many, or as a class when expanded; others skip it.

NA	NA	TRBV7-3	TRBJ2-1	TGTGCCAGCAGCCGAACCTCTAGCGAAGAGCAGTTCTTC	CASSRTSSEEQFF
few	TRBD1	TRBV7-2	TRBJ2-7	TGTGCCAGCAGCGGGGACAGGGGCTACGAGCAGTACTTC	CASSGDRGYEQYF
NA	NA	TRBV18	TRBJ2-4	TGTGCCAGCTCCGCGGGGGGACAGCATAAAAACATTCAGTACTTC	CASSAGGQHKNIQYF
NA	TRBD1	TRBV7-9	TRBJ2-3	TGTGCCAGCAGCCACAGGGGGCGTTATACGCAGTATTTT	CASSHRGRYTQYF
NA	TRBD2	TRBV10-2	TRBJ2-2	TGCGCCAGCAGTGCCCTAGCGGGAGGGGGCGGGGAGCTGTTTTTT	CASSALAGGGGELFF
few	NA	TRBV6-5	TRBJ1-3	TGTGCCAGCAGCAACCTCCGGGACCGAGGAAACACCATATATTTT	CASSNLRDRGNTIYF
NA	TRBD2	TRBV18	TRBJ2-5	TGTGCCAGCTCAACGACTAGCGGGAAGTATGAGACCCAGTACTTC	CASSTTSGKYETQYF
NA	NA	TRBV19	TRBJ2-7	TGTGCCAGTAGTACCAGAAACGCGCGACAGTACTTC	CASSTRNARQYF
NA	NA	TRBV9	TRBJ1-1	TGTGCCAGCAGCGTAGGGGCAGCCGGGGGCGAAGCTTTCTTT	CASSVGAAGGEAFF
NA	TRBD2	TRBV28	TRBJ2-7	TGTGCCAGCAGTTTCGGACTAGCTGTACCTGGGTCGTACGAGCAGTACTTC	CASSFGLAVPGSYEQYF
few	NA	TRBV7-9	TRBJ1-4	TGTGCCAGCAGCTTAGCCCGGGGACACAAAAAACTGTTTTTT	CASSLARGHKKLFF
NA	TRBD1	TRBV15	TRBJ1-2	TGTGCCACCAGCAGAGTGGCCGACAGGGAAACTGGCTACACCTTC	CATSRVADRETGYTF
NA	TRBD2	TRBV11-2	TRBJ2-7	TGTGCCAGCAGCTCGGGACTAGCGGGACTCTACGAGCAGTACTTC	CASSSGLAGLYEQYF
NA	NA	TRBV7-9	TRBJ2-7	TGTGCCAGCAGCTTAGCCGCGGGATCCTACGAGCAGTACTTC	CASSLAAGSYEQYF
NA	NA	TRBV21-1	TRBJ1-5	TGTGCCAGCAGCAACATAGCATATAGCAATCAGCCCCAGCATTTT	CASSNIAYSNQPQHF
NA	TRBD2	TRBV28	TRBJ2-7	TGTGCCAGCAGGTTTAGCGGGAGGGCCTCCGAGCAGTACTTC	CASRFSGRASEQYF
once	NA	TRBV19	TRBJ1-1	TGTGCCAGTAGTATTGGGGCAGCAAGGCTTGAAGCTTTCTTT	CASSIGAARLEAFF